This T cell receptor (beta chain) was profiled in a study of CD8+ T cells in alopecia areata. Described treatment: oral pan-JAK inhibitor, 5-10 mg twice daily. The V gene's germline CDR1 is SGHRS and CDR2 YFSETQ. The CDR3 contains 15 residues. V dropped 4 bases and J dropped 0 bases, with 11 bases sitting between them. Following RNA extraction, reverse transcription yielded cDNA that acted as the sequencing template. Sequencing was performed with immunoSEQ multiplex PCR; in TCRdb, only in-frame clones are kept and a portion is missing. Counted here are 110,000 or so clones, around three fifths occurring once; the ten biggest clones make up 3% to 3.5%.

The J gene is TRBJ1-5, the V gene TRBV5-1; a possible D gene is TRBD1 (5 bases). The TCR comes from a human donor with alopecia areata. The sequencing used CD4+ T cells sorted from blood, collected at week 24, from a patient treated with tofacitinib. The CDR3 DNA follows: TGCGCCAGCAGCATGACGGGGGATAGCAATCAGCCCCAGCATTTT. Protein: CASSMTGDSNQPQHF.